The clone carrying this T cell receptor beta chain has just a few counts. Preparation of the TCRbeta library was carried out with unique molecular identifiers. TCRdb independently ran MiXCR on the PCR reads; one entry per CDR3 protein. The repertoire holds 440,000 or so distinct CDR3 sequences, with roughly 11% as singletons. The data derive from a study of T-cell reconstitution after alpha-beta-depleted transplantation in children. Trimming left V 1 base short and J 4 bases short, with 11 bases between. Germline assignment: CDR1 SGHTA and CDR2 FQGTGA. The CDR3 extends over 15 amino acids. The gene calls are TRBV7-3 and TRBJ2-1; TRBD1 is a possible D gene (5 bases). This specimen consisted of PBMCs from the stem cell graft donor, obtained from the stem cell graft. This clonotype was obtained from a human donor who donated a stem cell graft to a child with acute myeloid leukemia. CDR3 in amino acids: CASSLKTGSYNEQFF. The CDR3 DNA is TGTGCCAGCAGCTTAAAAACAGGTTCATACAATGAGCAGTTCTTC.